A single sample is the source of the 12 T cell receptor beta chains below, sequenced in a study of shared clonotypes between healthy human individuals. Clones were sequenced by immunoSEQ multiplex PCR, and TCRdb holds only the in-frame ones, with some missing. The table has some 2 million clones, roughly 94% seen once. The specimen sequenced was naive CD4+ T cells sorted from blood. The subset was: CD45RA+ positively selected. The source is a man younger than 35 in good health.

The chain links TRBV2 to TRBJ2-2, with 7 positions matching TRBD1. The length of the CDR3 is 16 residues. The junction had 10 bases not matched to a gene; V was cut back by 3 bases and J by 6 bases. The V gene's germline CDR1 is SNHLY and CDR2 FYNNEI. The DNA of the CDR3 is TGTGCCAGCAGTGAGGGACAGCCCTTTTACGCCGGGGAGCTGTTTTTT. This translates into CASSEGQPFYAGELFF.

The CDR3 sequence: CASSEAGDVWETQYF. The CDR3, as DNA: TGTGCCAGCAGTGAAGCGGGAGACGTCTGGGAGACCCAGTACTTC. This sequence joins TRBV6-1 and TRBJ2-5; maybe TRBD2 (5 bases). Looked up from germline, CDR1 is MNHNS and CDR2 is SASEGT. V gave up 0 bases and J gave up 5 bases, with 13 bases separating them. This CDR3 has 15 residues.

The rearrangement links TRBV30 to TRBJ2-4, with unresolved D. This CDR3 spans 14 amino acids. Germline V gene sequence: CDR1 GTSNPN, CDR2 SVGIG (reference sequence). V was clipped by 1 base and J by 3 bases, with 10 bases between them. In DNA form, the CDR3 reads TGTGCCTGGAGTGAGTGGCTAGTCAAAAACATTCAGTACTTC. Protein sequence: CAWSEWLVKNIQYF.

The chain has TRBV2 and TRBJ1-3; TRBD1 might be the D (5 bases). Trimming took off 1 base at V and 2 bases at J, with 12 bases between the two ends. Germline CDR1 is SNHLY and CDR2 is FYNNEI. The CDR3 has 16 amino acids. In DNA form, the CDR3 reads TGTGCCAGCAGTGAAGTGGGGGTATTAGCTGGAAACACCATATATTTT. It specifies CASSEVGVLAGNTIYF.

This chain uses TRBV7-2 with TRBJ2-7; D ambiguous. In germline, CDR1 is SGHTA, CDR2 FQGNSA. The ends were cut back, 4 bases at V and 5 bases at J, with 6 bases in the middle. This CDR3 region has 11 residues. CDR3 amino acids: CASSYSNEQYF. DNA for the CDR3: TGTGCCAGCAGCTATAGTAACGAGCAGTACTTC.

V usage is TRBV10-1 and J usage is TRBJ2-1; D ambiguous. This CDR3 comprises 13 residues. CDR1 and CDR2 (germline): WNHNN, SYGVQD (reference sequence). Between the trimmed V and J ends, which lost 4 bases and 6 bases, there was a span of 10 bases. CDR3 in amino acids: CASSVTPGNEQFF. CDR3 DNA sequence: TGCGCCAGCAGTGTCACTCCTGGCAATGAGCAGTTCTTC.

This clone was found once. The rearrangement links TRBV5-1 to TRBJ2-1, with TRBD2 matching 12 bases. Germline V gene lookup returns CDR1 SGHRS and CDR2 YFSETQ. With V trimmed by 4 bases and J by 2 bases, 7 bases remained unmatched. This CDR3 comprises 17 residues. This CDR3 is CASSPTSGGLPYNEQFF. DNA for the CDR3: TGCGCCAGCAGCCCGACTAGCGGGGGCCTCCCCTACAATGAGCAGTTCTTC.

CDR3 residues: CASSYRAGAHNEQFF. Here the CDR3 DNA reads TGTGCCAGCAGTTATCGGGCAGGGGCACACAATGAGCAGTTCTTC. V and J are TRBV6-5 and TRBJ2-1, with a tentative D call TRBD1 (6 bases). The CDR3 contains 15 residues. Between the trimmed V and J ends, which lost 3 bases and 5 bases, there was a span of 14 bases. Germline CDR1 is MNHEY and CDR2 is SVGAGI.

The chain has TRBV25-1 and TRBJ2-7, with D possibly matching TRBD2 (6 bases). V dropped 4 bases and J dropped 1 base, with 14 bases sitting between them. Germline V gene data show CDR1 as MGHDK and CDR2 as SYGVNS. The length of the CDR3 is 15 residues. CDR3 protein: CASSGTGTLSYEQYF. CDR3 nucleotides: TGTGCCAGCAGTGGAACGGGGACTTTATCCTACGAGCAGTACTTC.

The chain carries TRBV5-4 and TRBJ2-5, with 7 bases fitting TRBD1. Trimming took 3 bases from V and 6 from J; bases not matched to a gene: 20. The CDR3 runs to 18 residues. In germline, CDR1 is SGHNT, CDR2 YYREEE (reference sequence). The CDR3 protein is CASSSAEAGGPDTKTQYF. CDR3 DNA sequence: TGTGCCAGCAGCTCAGCGGAGGCAGGGGGTCCCGATACAAAGACCCAGTACTTC. Full variable domain (remainder filled in from reference TRBV5-4 and TRBJ2-5): ETGVTQSPTHLIKTRGQQVTLRCSSQSGHNTVSWYQQALGQGPQFIFQYYREEENGRGNFPPRFSGLQFPNYSSELNVNALELDDSALYLCASSSAEAGGPDTKTQYFGPGTRLLVL.

The gene calls are TRBV4-2 and TRBJ1-5, with a possible D match to TRBD1 (6 bases). Germline-derived CDR1 and CDR2 are LGHNA and YNFKEQ. The CDR3 spans 14 residues. The V and J ends lost 1 base and 11 bases respectively, with 15 bases between them. The CDR3 nucleotides read TGTGCCAGCAGCCAAGGGACAGATTACGAGGCCCAGCATTTT. Its translation is CASSQGTDYEAQHF.

V gene TRBV5-6 combines with J gene TRBJ1-2, with TRBD1 as a possible D gene (5 bases). Germline V gene data show CDR1 as SGHDT and CDR2 as YYEEEE. V lost 0 bases to trimming and J lost 0 bases, with 9 bases between them. The CDR3 runs to 15 residues. The CDR3 DNA reads as TGTGCCAGCAGCTTGGGGGGGAGTCCTAACTATGGCTACACCTTC. Residues: CASSLGGSPNYGYTF.